Below, one TCR beta chain is given with its context. The germline V gene encodes CDR1 MNHEY and CDR2 SMNVEV (reference sequence). With 5 bases removed from V and 6 bases from J, the gap between germline ends came to 13 bases. CDR3 size: 13 residues. The assay was immunoSEQ multiplex PCR, and TCRdb's table has in-frame clones only and misses some. Found here are some 15,000 clones, roughly 80% of them singletons; the top ten hold approximately 3%. Patients had resection in Japan or China between about 2014 and 2017. These data come from a study of immune evolution from preneoplasia to lung adenocarcinoma.

The receptor was isolated from a person aged 55-85 years with lung adenocarcinoma. The chain combines TRBV27 with TRBJ1-1; possibly TRBD1 for D (6 bases). Sequenced input: FFPE minimally invasive lung adenocarcinoma tissue. The CDR3 DNA is TGTGCCAGCAGTATACAGGGACGTGCTGAAGCTTTCTTT. It codes for CASSIQGRAEAFF.